This is a list of T cell receptor beta chains from one sample in a study of early T cells in non-severe SARS-CoV-2 infection. TCRdb re-called the 5' RACE reads through MiXCR, storing one row per CDR3 protein. Of some 70,000 distinct CDR3 sequences listed, approximately 9.1% are singletons. What was sequenced was whole blood. These receptors were obtained from an adult who was a healthcare worker with PCR-confirmed SARS-CoV-2 infection or an uninfected control (not recorded which). Each CDR3 is given with its conserved first and last residue. A D gene is named only where the DNA matches it firmly. Some rows have no size entry. The others give once, few or many, or a class for an expanded clone.

size: .
V: TRBV14
D: .
J: TRBJ1-3
DNA: TGTGCCAGCAGCCAAGGAAGGTACTCTGGAAACACCATATATTTT
CDR3: CASSQGRYSGNTIYF

size: few
V: TRBV11-2
D: .
J: TRBJ1-1
DNA: TGTGCCAGCAGCTTAGATTCTGGCGAACGGGAAGCTTTCTTT
CDR3: CASSLDSGEREAFF

size: few
V: TRBV7-6
D: TRBD1
J: TRBJ1-2
DNA: TGTGCCAGCAGCCCTAGGACAGGGGCTAACTATGGCTACACCTTC
CDR3: CASSPRTGANYGYTF

size: few
V: TRBV10-3
D: .
J: TRBJ2-7
DNA: TGTGCCATCAGTGAGTCGCTAACCCGTGCGTACGAGCAGTACTTC
CDR3: CAISESLTRAYEQYF

size: .
V: TRBV12-3/TRBV12-4
D: .
J: TRBJ2-2
DNA: TGTGCCAGCATATACGGGGAGCTGTTTTTT
CDR3: CASIYGELFF

size: many
V: TRBV20-1
D: .
J: TRBJ2-7
DNA: TGCAGTGCCATGGCGGGGCTCCGCTTGGAGGAGCAGTACTTC
CDR3: CSAMAGLRLEEQYF

size: .
V: TRBV7-2
D: TRBD2
J: TRBJ2-3
DNA: TGTGCCAGCAGCTTAGGCCTAGCGGCGGATACGCAGTATTTT
CDR3: CASSLGLAADTQYF

size: .
V: TRBV9
D: TRBD1
J: TRBJ1-5
DNA: TGTGCCAGCAGCAGACAGGGACACCAGCCCCAGCATTTT
CDR3: CASSRQGHQPQHF

size: .
V: TRBV5-1
D: .
J: TRBJ2-3
DNA: TGCGCCAGCAGCTCTTCGAGCACAGATACGCAGTATTTT
CDR3: CASSSSSTDTQYF

size: many
V: TRBV5-6
D: .
J: TRBJ2-1
DNA: TGTGCCAGCAGCTTGCGGCCCACAAGCTCCTACAATGAGCAGTTCTTC
CDR3: CASSLRPTSSYNEQFF

size: few
V: TRBV7-3
D: .
J: TRBJ2-3
DNA: TGTGCCAGCAGCTTAATCCCATCCACCGGGAAGCATACGCAGTATTTT
CDR3: CASSLIPSTGKHTQYF

size: few
V: TRBV5-1
D: TRBD1
J: TRBJ1-4
DNA: TGCGCCAGCAGCTTGGTAGGGGGCGTCGCTGAAAAACTGTTTTTT
CDR3: CASSLVGGVAEKLFF

size: .
V: TRBV3-1
D: .
J: TRBJ2-7
DNA: TGTGCCAGCAGCCAACCCGGGGCTGGGGAGCACGAGCAGTACTTC
CDR3: CASSQPGAGEHEQYF

size: few
V: TRBV7-9
D: TRBD2
J: TRBJ2-1
DNA: TGTGCCAGCAGCTCCGGACTAGCGGGAGACGATCAGTTCTTC
CDR3: CASSSGLAGDDQFF

size: .
V: TRBV6-5
D: .
J: TRBJ1-5
DNA: TGTGCCAGCAGCAAAATCCGGGACGGCGGGCGCAATCAGCCCCAGCATTTT
CDR3: CASSKIRDGGRNQPQHF

size: few
V: TRBV2
D: .
J: TRBJ2-3
DNA: TGTGCCAGCCGGGCAGGCTATTTCACAGATACGCAGTATTTT
CDR3: CASRAGYFTDTQYF

size: few
V: TRBV6-1
D: .
J: TRBJ2-7
DNA: TGTGCCAGCACCACCGGGACACAATACGAGCAGTACTTC
CDR3: CASTTGTQYEQYF

size: few
V: TRBV11-3
D: .
J: TRBJ2-3
DNA: TGTGCCAGCAGCTTAGGGCGCGGGGTCACCACAGATACGCAGTATTTT
CDR3: CASSLGRGVTTDTQYF

size: .
V: TRBV7-8
D: .
J: TRBJ1-5
DNA: TGTGCCAGCAGCCCAATGGCCGGTTACAATCAGCCCCAGCATTTT
CDR3: CASSPMAGYNQPQHF

size: few
V: TRBV5-1
D: TRBD1
J: TRBJ1-1
DNA: TGCGCCAGCAAGACAGGGGAGGTGTTTGGGAACACTGAAGCTTTCTTT
CDR3: CASKTGEVFGNTEAFF

size: many
V: TRBV12-3/TRBV12-4
D: .
J: TRBJ2-6
DNA: TGTGCCAGCAAGCCCGGGCTCTCTGGGGCCAACGTCCTGACTTTC
CDR3: CASKPGLSGANVLTF

size: .
V: TRBV30
D: .
J: TRBJ2-7
DNA: TGTGCCTGGAGTTGGGGGTCCTACGAGCAGTACTTC
CDR3: CAWSWGSYEQYF

size: few
V: TRBV25-1
D: .
J: TRBJ1-1
DNA: TGTGCCAGCAGTGAATTAATGAGAGGGAACACTGAAGCTTTCTTT
CDR3: CASSELMRGNTEAFF

size: few
V: TRBV14
D: .
J: TRBJ2-4
DNA: TGTGCCAGCAGCCAAAGAGGATCGGGGAACATTCAGTACTTC
CDR3: CASSQRGSGNIQYF

size: many
V: TRBV5-1
D: TRBD2
J: TRBJ2-5
DNA: TGCGCCAGCAGCGTCCTCGCTAGCGGGAGCCACAGGGAGGAGACCCAGTACTTC
CDR3: CASSVLASGSHREETQYF

size: few
V: TRBV7-9
D: TRBD1
J: TRBJ2-7
DNA: TGTGCCAGCAGCGGGCAGGGGGCCGGCGAGCAGTACTTC
CDR3: CASSGQGAGEQYF

size: many
V: TRBV19
D: .
J: TRBJ2-3
DNA: TGTGCCAGTAGTATAGGAAATAGACCCACAGATACGCAGTATTTT
CDR3: CASSIGNRPTDTQYF

size: .
V: TRBV20-1
D: .
J: TRBJ1-6
DNA: TGCAGTGCTAGAGGATTCCGGGACTTCCCGAGCTCCTATAATTCACCCCTCCACTTT
CDR3: CSARGFRDFPSSYNSPLHF

size: few
V: TRBV7-3
D: .
J: TRBJ2-1
DNA: TGTGCCAGCAGCTTAGCGCCTAGCGCCCACAATGAGCAGTTCTTC
CDR3: CASSLAPSAHNEQFF

size: .
V: TRBV29-1
D: .
J: TRBJ1-3
DNA: TGCAGCGTTCGGGGTTCTGGAAACACCATATATTTT
CDR3: CSVRGSGNTIYF

size: many
V: TRBV7-2
D: .
J: TRBJ2-1
DNA: TGTGCCAGCAGCTTATGGATGGGGCTAGCAGCTATCAATGAGCAGTTCTTC
CDR3: CASSLWMGLAAINEQFF